This TCR beta chain was recorded in a study of blood T cells in healthy people across ages. CDR3 length equals 15 residues. V was trimmed by 5 bases and J by 5 bases, leaving 18 bases between them. The V gene's germline CDR1 is SEHNR and CDR2 FQNEAQ (reference sequence). The use of a sample-barcoded 5' primer and a J-beta primer mix characterized a second PCR of roughly 7 to 11 cycles. In TCRdb, the 5' RACE reads were re-called with MiXCR into one record per CDR3 protein. The repertoire includes more than 500,000 distinct CDR3 sequences, roughly a quarter of them detected once, and about 3.3% sits in the top ten. The sample providers were healthy Caucasian people from Russia, aged about 6 to 95. Study-level results: The study regarded diversity estimates from one million T cells as underestimates.

Note on this clonotype: Its antigen is currently unknown.

This sample was shared with a second study, whose subject was T cells of mothers and their children. According to that study: Samples were obtained from a few healthy Caucasian mothers and their six children. Once extracted, all RNA went into cDNA synthesis at roughly 1.5 ug per 15 ul.

This clonotype was obtained from a boy between 2 and 10 years old in good health. This chain joins TRBV7-9 and TRBJ2-5, with a possible D match to TRBD2 (6 bases). Sequenced: blood. CDR3 amino acids: CASSVGGGNGETQYF. CDR3 nucleotides: TGTGCCAGCAGCGTAGGTGGGGGGAATGGCGAGACCCAGTACTTC.